This is a list of T cell receptor beta chains from one sample in a study of T cell responses to AZD1222 COVID-19 vaccine. Profiling relied on immunoSEQ multiplex PCR, and the TCRdb table lists in-frame clones only, not all of them. This sample has roughly 100,000 clones, with approximately 90% found just once. Sequencing used peripheral blood, obtained on day 0 of AZD1222 vaccination. The receptors come from an adult in good health. The CDR3 runs from the conserved cysteine through the conserved F or W. Each record gives: D gene, J gene, clone size, V gene, CDR3 DNA, CDR3 protein. The D gene is left open where the match is weak. Size is stated for part of the rows, as once, few or many counts, or as a class when the clone is expanded.

. | TRBJ2-1 | . | TRBV6-5 | TGTGCCATTTGGAGCCCCAAGGACGGGAGATATGAGCAGTTCTTC | CAIWSPKDGRYEQFF
TRBD2 | TRBJ2-3 | once | TRBV6-2/TRBV6-3 | TGTGCCAGCAGTCGTATAGCGGGAGGGCCGACAGATACGCAGTATTTT | CASSRIAGGPTDTQYF
. | TRBJ2-7 | . | TRBV6-5 | TGTGCCAGCACCCTTAGCGGAGCCTACGAGCAGTACTTC | CASTLSGAYEQYF
TRBD2 | TRBJ2-7 | once | TRBV3-1/TRBV3-2 | TGTGCCAGCAGCCAGCCCGGGGGGGCCCGGTGGGAGCAGTACTTC | CASSQPGGARWEQYF
TRBD1 | TRBJ2-6 | . | TRBV6-2/TRBV6-3 | TGTGCCAGCAGTTACGACAGGGGGCCTCCTCCGGCTGGGGCCAACGTCCTGACTTTC | CASSYDRGPPPAGANVLTF
TRBD2 | TRBJ2-1 | . | TRBV29-1 | TGCAGCGTGTCTAGCGGGAGGGCCGCTGAGCAGTTCTTC | CSVSSGRAAEQFF
TRBD2 | TRBJ2-3 | . | TRBV18 | TGTGCCAGCTCGCCTAGCGGAATGGGGAACACAGATACGCAGTATTTT | CASSPSGMGNTDTQYF
TRBD1 | TRBJ1-1 | . | TRBV6-2/TRBV6-3 | TGTGCCAGCAGCGCGTCAAAGACAGGGCTGTTCTTT | CASSASKTGLFF
. | TRBJ2-2 | . | TRBV7-3 | TGTGCCAGCAGCTTAACAGGGATGAACACCGGGGAGCTGTTTTTT | CASSLTGMNTGELFF
TRBD2 | TRBJ2-7 | . | TRBV6-5 | TGTGCCAGCAGCCCCGGGGGGGCCTATTCCGAGCAGTACTTC | CASSPGGAYSEQYF
TRBD2 | TRBJ2-1 | . | TRBV7-9 | TGTGCCAGCAGCGTCTACAGCGGGGGGGCCACCAGGAATGAGCAGTTCTTC | CASSVYSGGATRNEQFF
. | TRBJ2-2 | few | TRBV7-2 | TGTGCCAGTCGGGGCGGGGTCGCGAACACCGGGGAGCTGTTTTTT | CASRGGVANTGELFF
. | TRBJ2-5 | . | TRBV7-9 | TGTGCCAGCAGCTTAGCCCCCCCGGGGGAAGAGACCCAGTACTTC | CASSLAPPGEETQYF
. | TRBJ1-6 | . | TRBV6-1 | TGTGCCAGCAGTGAAGGGGGGCAATTTGGTCCCTATCTCCACTTT | CASSEGGQFGPYLHF
. | TRBJ1-5 | few | TRBV10-3 | TGTGCCATCAGTGGACAGCTTAATCAGCCCCAGCATTTT | CAISGQLNQPQHF
TRBD1 | TRBJ1-6 | . | TRBV6-4 | TGTGCCAGCCGGACAGGGAATGATAATTCACCCCTCCACTTT | CASRTGNDNSPLHF
TRBD2 | TRBJ2-5 | . | TRBV12-3/TRBV12-4 | TGTGCCAGCAAGCGGGGGGCTCAAGAGACCCAGTACTTC | CASKRGAQETQYF
. | TRBJ2-5 | . | TRBV4-3 | TGCGCCAGCAGCCAAGACTCTCGTGAGACCCAGTACTTC | CASSQDSRETQYF
TRBD1 | TRBJ2-1 | once | TRBV7-2 | TGTGCCAGCAGCCCGGACAGGGCCCATGAGCAGTTCTTC | CASSPDRAHEQFF
TRBD1 | TRBJ1-2 | . | TRBV5-4 | TGTGCCAGCAGCACCGACAGGGGGCCCGCATATGGCTACACCTTC | CASSTDRGPAYGYTF
. | TRBJ1-3 | . | TRBV7-2 | TGTGCCAGCAGGGACGGGGGGGCTGCTGGAAACACCATATATTTT | CASRDGGAAGNTIYF
. | TRBJ2-7 | . | TRBV2 | TGTGCCAGCAGTGAACATGGAGAGCAGTACTTC | CASSEHGEQYF
. | TRBJ1-4 | once | TRBV9 | TGTGCCAGCAGCGTAGCTACGGACCCAAATGAAAAACTGTTTTTT | CASSVATDPNEKLFF